The next 27 T cell receptor beta chains were all read from a single sample in a study of blood T cell repertoires in COVID-19. The data were produced by immunoSEQ multiplex PCR, yet TCRdb's version contains in-frame clones alone and is incomplete. The sample lists 200,000 to 250,000 clones, about 84% occurring once. The sample was PBMCs or T cells enriched from blood (not recorded which). The receptors here all came from a man aged 30 to 39 with acute COVID-19.

The chain joins TRBV2 to TRBJ1-1, with TRBD1 as a possible D gene (5 bases). CDR3 length: 15 amino acids. The V and J ends lost 4 bases and 5 bases respectively, with 17 bases between them. Germline CDR1 reads SNHLY; CDR2 reads FYNNEI. Here the CDR3 reads CASSVGAGRWTEAFF. The CDR3 DNA is TGTGCCAGCAGTGTAGGGGCAGGGCGGTGGACTGAAGCTTTCTTT. The full variable domain, completed using reference TRBV2 and TRBJ1-1, is EPEVTQTPSHQVTQMGQEVILRCVPISNHLYFYWYRQILGQKVEFLVSFYNNEISEKSEIFDDQFSVERPDGSNFTLKIRSTKLEDSAMYFCASSVGAGRWTEAFFGQGTRLTVV.

This chain joins TRBV7-9 and TRBJ2-7; 10 bases agree with TRBD1. CDR3 size: 15 residues. CDR1 is SEHNR, CDR2 FQNEAQ, per germline (reference sequence). V trimming: 5 bases; J trimming: 2 bases; junction bases outside the gene matches: 6. The CDR3 region has the DNA TGTGCCAGCAGCCCTAGGACAGGGGGTACCTACGAGCAGTACTTC. It is translated as CASSPRTGGTYEQYF.

The chain employs TRBV6-5 and TRBJ1-1; 9 bases fit TRBD1. Germline loops: CDR1 MNHEY, CDR2 SVGAGI. V shed 6 bases, J shed 10 bases, and the junction held 12 bases outside the gene matches. CDR3 size: 14 residues. The CDR3 sequence is CASSLDRGQAVAFF. CDR3 sequence (DNA): TGTGCCAGCAGCCTGGACAGGGGCCAAGCAGTAGCTTTCTTT.

The chain uses TRBV19 and TRBJ1-1, with 9 bases fitting TRBD1. Germline CDR1 reads LNHDA; CDR2 reads SQIVND (reference sequence). The CDR3 contains 13 residues. After removal of 7 bases from V and 2 bases from J, the junction contained 2 bases not matched to a gene. This CDR3 reads CASKGQGNTEAFF. CDR3 bases: TGTGCCAGTAAGGGACAGGGAAACACTGAAGCTTTCTTT.

The chain carries TRBV14 and TRBJ2-1, with TRBD2 matching 11 bases. With V trimmed by 2 bases and J by 5 bases, 5 bases remained unmatched. CDR3 length equals 16 residues. Germline CDR1 SGHDN, CDR2 FVKESK. The CDR3 is CASSQPGLAANNEQFF. The DNA of the CDR3 is TGTGCCAGCAGCCAACCGGGACTAGCGGCCAACAATGAGCAGTTCTTC. The full variable domain, with the rest looked up from reference TRBV14 and TRBJ2-1, is EAGVTQFPSHSVIEKGQTVTLRCDPISGHDNLYWYRRVMGKEIKFLLHFVKESKQDESGMPNNRFLAERTGGTYSTLKVQPAELEDSGVYFCASSQPGLAANNEQFFGPGTRLTVL.

The V call is TRBV11-2, the J call TRBJ2-1, with D tentatively TRBD2 (6 bases). This CDR3 is built from 15 residues. Germline CDR1 SGHAT, CDR2 FQNNGV. Trimming left V 2 bases short and J 0 bases short, with 8 bases between. Here the CDR3 reads CASSLTGDSYNEQFF. Here the CDR3 DNA reads TGTGCCAGCAGCTTAACGGGGGACTCCTACAATGAGCAGTTCTTC. Full variable domain (rest looked up from reference TRBV11-2 and TRBJ2-1): EAGVAQSPRYKIIEKRQSVAFWCNPISGHATLYWYQQILGQGPKLLIQFQNNGVVDDSQLPKDRFSAERLKGVDSTLKIQPAKLEDSAVYLCASSLTGDSYNEQFFGPGTRLTVL.

This clone was observed a handful of times. The chain couples TRBV5-4 to TRBJ1-1; D not resolved. The CDR3 has 13 residues. Germline V gene data show CDR1 as SGHNT and CDR2 as YYREEE (reference sequence). V was trimmed by 2 bases and J by 6 bases, leaving 11 bases between them. The CDR3 sequence is CASSFDITPEAFF. Written as DNA, the CDR3 is TGTGCCAGCAGCTTTGACATCACCCCTGAAGCTTTCTTT.

The chain joins TRBV19 to TRBJ1-6; D call uncertain. Germline V gene sequence: CDR1 LNHDA, CDR2 SQIVND (reference sequence). CDR3 length equals 15 residues. Deletions cut 3 bases from V and 4 bases from J, with 10 bases between. The CDR3 sequence: CASSIQIYYNSPLHF. The CDR3 DNA sequence: TGTGCCAGTAGTATCCAGATTTATTATAATTCACCCCTCCACTTT. The entire variable domain, with the rest obtained from reference TRBV19 and TRBJ1-6, is as follows: DGGITQSPKYLFRKEGQNVTLSCEQNLNHDAMYWYRQDPGQGLRLIYYSQIVNDFQKGDIAEGYSVSREKKESFPLTVTSAQKNPTAFYLCASSIQIYYNSPLHFGNGTRLTVT.

This rearrangement joins TRBV5-1 to TRBJ2-1; a possible D gene is TRBD1 (6 bases). The V end lost 4 bases, the J end lost 7 bases, and 9 bases lay between the germline ends. Germline assignment: CDR1 SGHRS and CDR2 YFSETQ. The CDR3 consists of 12 residues. As DNA, the CDR3 is TGCGCCAGCAGCGCAGGGGCTAATGAGCAGTTCTTC. It encodes CASSAGANEQFF.

This sequence joins TRBV2 and TRBJ1-1; 10 nucleotides line up with TRBD1. CDR3 length: 9 residues. Per germline, CDR1 SNHLY and CDR2 FYNNEI. V lost 9 bases and J lost 11; bases outside the gene matches: 0. The CDR3 is CARGQGAFF. The DNA of the CDR3 is TGTGCCAGGGGACAGGGGGCTTTCTTT.

This clone was seen more than once but under ten times. V is TRBV30 and J is TRBJ1-5; 8 bases are a match to TRBD1. The J segment lost 1 base and the V segment lost 3 bases, leaving 14 bases of the junction unmatched. This CDR3 is 18 amino acids long. Looked up from germline, CDR1 is GTSNPN and CDR2 is SVGIG (reference sequence). CDR3 in DNA: TGTGCCTGGAGCGCCGCCAGGACAGGGTTCCTGAGCAATCAGCCCCAGCATTTT. Protein: CAWSAARTGFLSNQPQHF.

The chain couples TRBV18 to TRBJ2-2; no clear D gene. Germline loops: CDR1 KGHSH, CDR2 LQKENI. The CDR3 runs 16 residues. With 3 bases removed from V and 0 bases from J, the gap between germline ends came to 11 bases. The chain's CDR3 is CASSPLPVSNTGELFF. The CDR3 coding sequence is TGTGCCAGCTCACCGCTCCCGGTATCGAACACCGGGGAGCTGTTTTTT.

The chain links TRBV5-1 to TRBJ2-1; 10 positions match TRBD1. The CDR3 consists of 15 residues. Looked up from germline, CDR1 is SGHRS and CDR2 is YFSETQ. With V trimmed by 2 bases and J by 7 bases, 6 bases remained unmatched. The CDR3 coding sequence is TGCGCCAGCAGCTTAGTGACAGGGGGCCTTAATGAGCAGTTCTTC. It encodes CASSLVTGGLNEQFF.

The gene calls are TRBV4-1 and TRBJ2-7; 10 bases match TRBD1. The V and J ends lost 2 bases and 5 bases, in that order; junction bases with no gene match: 15. CDR3 length equals 18 residues. Germline loops: CDR1 MGHRA, CDR2 YSYEKL. The chain's CDR3 is CASSQIGLRGTGDDEQYF. The CDR3, as DNA: TGCGCCAGCAGCCAAATAGGACTCCGGGGGACAGGGGACGACGAGCAGTACTTC.

CDR3 in amino acids: CASSAGPGVNEKLFF. In DNA, the CDR3 is TGTGCCAGCAGCGCGGGACCTGGGGTAAATGAAAAACTGTTTTTT. The chain couples TRBV11-3 to TRBJ1-4; a possible D gene is TRBD1 (5 bases). CDR1 and CDR2 (germline): SGHNT, YENEEA. The CDR3 runs to 15 residues. V was pared by 5 bases and J by 5 bases, with 15 bases between.

The rearrangement uses TRBV3-1 (or the pseudogene TRBV3-2) and TRBJ1-5; D uncertain. CDR3 length equals 15 residues. Germline assignment: CDR1 LGHDT and CDR2 YNNKEL (reference sequence). V was trimmed by 0 bases and J by 0 bases, leaving 6 bases between them. The CDR3 spells CASSQDHGSNQPQHF. The CDR3 DNA follows: TGTGCCAGCAGCCAAGATCACGGTAGCAATCAGCCCCAGCATTTT.

The chain combines TRBV13 with TRBJ2-4, with TRBD2 matching over 14 bases. In germline, CDR1 is PRHDT, CDR2 FYEKMQ (reference sequence). This CDR3 is 16 amino acids long. V gave up 5 bases and J gave up 4 bases; unmatched junction bases: 4. The CDR3 DNA follows: TGTGCCAGCAGCGAAGGACTAGCGGGGGGAAAAAACATTCAGTACTTC. It encodes CASSEGLAGGKNIQYF. Variable domain in full (rest from reference TRBV13 and TRBJ2-4): AAGVIQSPRHLIKEKRETATLKCYPIPRHDTVYWYQQGPGQDPQFLISFYEKMQSDKGSIPDRFSAQQFSDYHSELNMSSLELGDSALYFCASSEGLAGGKNIQYFGAGTRLSVL.

The chain recombines TRBV28 with TRBJ1-2; the match to TRBD1 covers 7 bases. CDR1 is MDHEN, CDR2 SYDVKM, per germline. The CDR3 extends over 16 amino acids. V was pared by 7 bases and J by 0 bases, with 11 bases of the junction left unmatched. CDR3 in amino acids: CASIKGGPLANYGYTF. As DNA, the CDR3 is TGTGCCAGCATCAAAGGGGGCCCCTTAGCTAACTATGGCTACACCTTC.

The gene calls are TRBV28 and TRBJ2-3; 11 positions match TRBD2. CDR1 and CDR2 (germline): MDHEN, SYDVKM. With 5 bases clipped from V and 2 bases from J, the junction kept 3 bases outside the gene matches. This CDR3 contains 15 residues. As DNA, the CDR3 is TGTGCCAGCAGTCAACTAGCGGGGGCCACAGATACGCAGTATTTT. Amino acid sequence: CASSQLAGATDTQYF.

The rearrangement links TRBV5-4 to TRBJ2-1; 10 nucleotides line up with TRBD2. V lost 4 bases and J lost 3; bases outside the gene matches: 4. Germline assignment: CDR1 SGHNT and CDR2 YYREEE (reference sequence). The CDR3 totals 15 residues. CDR3 nucleotide sequence: TGTGCCAGCAGCCTTGTAGCGGGGGGCTACAATGAGCAGTTCTTC. Encoded protein: CASSLVAGGYNEQFF.

This chain links TRBV5-4 with TRBJ1-3, with D perhaps matching TRBD1 (5 bases). The CDR3 loop spans 13 amino acids. From germline, CDR1 is SGHNT and CDR2 YYREEE (reference sequence). Trimming took 2 bases from V and 7 from J, leaving 10 bases between them. The CDR3 DNA is TGTGCCAGCAGCTTTTGGGGGAGGAACACCATATATTTT. As protein: CASSFWGRNTIYF.

This chain joins TRBV6-5 and TRBJ1-2; D possibly corresponds to TRBD1 (5 bases). In germline, CDR1 is MNHEY, CDR2 SVGAGI. V was cut by 6 bases and J by 0 bases, with 14 bases left in between. The CDR3 length is 15 residues. As DNA, the CDR3 is TGTGCCAGCAGATCCCTTGGGGGGACTAACTATGGCTACACCTTC. This gives the protein CASRSLGGTNYGYTF.

This chain joins TRBV7-9 and TRBJ2-3, with D possibly matching TRBD2 (6 bases). V dropped 5 bases and J dropped 4 bases, with 13 bases sitting between them. This CDR3 is built from 14 residues. Germline CDR1 is SEHNR and CDR2 is FQNEAQ (reference sequence). CDR3 amino acids: CASSPAGPADTQYF. The CDR3 DNA is TGTGCCAGCAGCCCTGCGGGGCCGGCAGATACGCAGTATTTT.

This clone was picked up a small number of times. Written as DNA, the CDR3 is TGTGCCAGCAGACCAGGGAGCAATCAGCCCCAGCATTTT. It yields the protein CASRPGSNQPQHF. The chain has TRBV6-5 and TRBJ1-5; a possible D gene is TRBD1 (5 bases). The CDR3 sequence is 13 residues long. V was pared by 6 bases and J by 1 base, with 7 bases between. Germline V gene sequence: CDR1 MNHEY, CDR2 SVGAGI.

This clone was counted a single time. The gene calls are TRBV5-1 and TRBJ1-1, with a possible D match to TRBD1 (5 bases). V lost 4 bases to trimming and J lost 6 bases, with 13 bases between them. This CDR3 has 13 residues. Germline assignment: CDR1 SGHRS and CDR2 YFSETQ. In DNA form, the CDR3 reads TGCGCCAGCAGCCAAACTACGGGGGCTGAAGCTTTCTTT. It specifies CASSQTTGAEAFF.

J is TRBJ2-1 and V is TRBV29-1; D is ambiguous. Trimming removed 6 bases at V and 5 bases at J, with 17 bases between. The V gene's germline CDR1 is SQVTM and CDR2 ANQGSEA. This CDR3 spans 14 amino acids. The CDR3 DNA follows: TGCAGCGTAGAAAGCGAGACCCTTAACAATGAGCAGTTCTTC. Protein sequence: CSVESETLNNEQFF.

The chain links TRBV5-1 to TRBJ2-6, with D perhaps TRBD1 (6 bases). With 2 bases removed from V and 2 bases from J, the gap between germline ends came to 11 bases. This CDR3 has 16 residues. Per germline, CDR1 SGHRS and CDR2 YFSETQ. CDR3 sequence (DNA): TGCGCCAGCAGCTTTGGAACAGGGACTGGGGCCAACGTCCTGACTTTC. It yields the protein CASSFGTGTGANVLTF.